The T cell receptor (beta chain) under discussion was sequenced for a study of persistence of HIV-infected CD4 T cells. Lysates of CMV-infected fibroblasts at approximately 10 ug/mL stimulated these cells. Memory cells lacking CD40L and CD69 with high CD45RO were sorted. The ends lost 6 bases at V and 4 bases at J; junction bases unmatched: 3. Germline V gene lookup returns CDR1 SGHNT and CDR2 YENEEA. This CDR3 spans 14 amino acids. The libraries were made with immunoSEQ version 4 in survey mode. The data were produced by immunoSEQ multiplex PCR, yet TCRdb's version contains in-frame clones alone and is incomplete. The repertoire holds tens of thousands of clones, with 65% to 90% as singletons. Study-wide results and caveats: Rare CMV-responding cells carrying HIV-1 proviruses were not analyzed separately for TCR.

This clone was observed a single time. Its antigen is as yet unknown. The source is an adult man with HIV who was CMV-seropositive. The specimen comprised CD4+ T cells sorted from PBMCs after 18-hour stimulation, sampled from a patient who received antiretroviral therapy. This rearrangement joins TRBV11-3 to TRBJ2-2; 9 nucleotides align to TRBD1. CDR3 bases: TGTGCCAGCAGACGGACAGGGGCCACCGGGGAGCTGTTTTTT. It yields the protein CASRRTGATGELFF.